A single sample is the source of the 2 T cell receptor beta chains below, sequenced in a study of blood T cell repertoires in COVID-19. Profiling relied on immunoSEQ multiplex PCR, and the TCRdb table lists in-frame clones only, not all of them. The sample lists under 250,000 clones, roughly 81% occurring once. The specimen was peripheral blood. These receptors originate from a man in his fifties or sixties who had recovered from COVID-19.

The chain has TRBV6-6 and TRBJ2-7; the D gene is possibly TRBD1 (6 bases). The CDR3 length is 12 residues. Trimming pared 0 bases from V and 9 bases from J, leaving 9 bases between. CDR1 MNHNY and CDR2 SVGAGI come from the germline V gene (reference sequence). CDR3 region: CASSYSTGLQYF. CDR3 in DNA: TGTGCCAGCAGTTACTCGACAGGTCTGCAGTACTTC.

This clone was recorded once. This sequence joins TRBV11-2 and TRBJ1-6; TRBD1 is a possible D gene (6 bases). Germline lookup yields CDR1 SGHAT and CDR2 FQNNGV. The CDR3 is made up of 15 amino acids. Trimming left V 6 bases short and J 7 bases short, with 16 bases between. CDR3 coding DNA: TGTGCCAGCAGTTTAACACAGGGTTGGAATTCACCCCTCCACTTT. Translating it yields CASSLTQGWNSPLHF. The whole variable domain, filled in from reference TRBV11-2 and TRBJ1-6, reads EAGVAQSPRYKIIEKRQSVAFWCNPISGHATLYWYQQILGQGPKLLIQFQNNGVVDDSQLPKDRFSAERLKGVDSTLKIQPAKLEDSAVYLCASSLTQGWNSPLHFGNGTRLTVT.